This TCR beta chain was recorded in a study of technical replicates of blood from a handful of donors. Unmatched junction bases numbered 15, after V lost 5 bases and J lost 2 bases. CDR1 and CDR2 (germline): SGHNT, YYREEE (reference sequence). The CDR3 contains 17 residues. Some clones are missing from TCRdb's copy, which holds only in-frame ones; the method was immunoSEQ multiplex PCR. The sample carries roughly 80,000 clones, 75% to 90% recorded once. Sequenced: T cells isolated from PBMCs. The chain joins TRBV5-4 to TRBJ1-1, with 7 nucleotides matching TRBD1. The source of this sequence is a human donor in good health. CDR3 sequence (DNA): TGTGCCAGCAGTCCCAACGGGCAGGGGGTCGGAAACACTGAAGCTTTCTTT. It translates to CASSPNGQGVGNTEAFF.